Described below is a single TCR beta chain sequence and its context. Antigen: not known. These data come from a study of T cells in localized non-small cell lung cancer. Whole-study findings and limits: The study linked higher blood T cell density to longer overall survival. Adjacent lung held a median around 60 of the top 100 tumor clones. Compared with tumor, uninvolved adjacent lung displayed greater T cell clonality, ranking highest overall.

Trimming took 6 bases from V and 0 from J, leaving 12 bases between them. CDR3 length: 15 residues. Germline CDR1 reads WNHNN; CDR2 reads SYGVQD (reference sequence). Repertoires were generated with immunoSEQ multiplex PCR, while TCRdb's copy carries only in-frame clones and drops some. The sample lists tens of thousands of clones, 85% to 90% occurring once. The source was peripheral blood, collected before any cancer treatment. The source is a male donor aged 60 or older with stage III lung adenocarcinoma. The V gene is TRBV10-1, the J gene TRBJ1-3; maybe TRBD1 (6 bases). CDR3 nucleotide sequence: TGCGCCAGCAGGGACAGCGAACACTCTGGAAACACCATATATTTT. This codes for CASRDSEHSGNTIYF.